These 28 T cell receptor beta chains were all obtained from the same sample, sequenced in a study of blood T cell repertoires in COVID-19. Profiled with immunoSEQ multiplex PCR; TCRdb holds only in-frame clones, not every one. The data hold around 39,000 clones, with approximately 86% observed a single time. Input material: peripheral blood. Every receptor here comes from a man in his forties or fifties with active COVID-19.

The chain couples TRBV2 to TRBJ2-5; no clear D. V lost 9 bases to trimming and J lost 3 bases, with 14 bases between them. The length of the CDR3 is 13 residues. Germline V lookup: CDR1 SNHLY, CDR2 FYNNEI. The CDR3 bases are TGTGCCAGTGCGATCGTGAGAGAAGAGACCCAGTACTTC. Translated, it gives CASAIVREETQYF.

The chain links TRBV28 to TRBJ2-3; 11 nucleotides align to TRBD2. V was clipped by 10 bases and J by 4 bases; unmatched bases: 7. Germline V gene lookup returns CDR1 MDHEN and CDR2 SYDVKM. CDR3 length equals 14 residues. The CDR3 DNA reads as TGTGCCACCGACACTAGCGGGAGATCAGATACGCAGTATTTT. It codes for CATDTSGRSDTQYF.

This rearrangement joins TRBV6-1 to TRBJ2-3; 13 positions match TRBD2. V dropped 2 bases and J dropped 5; count of bases not matched to a gene: 7. This CDR3 comprises 17 residues. CDR1 and CDR2 (germline): MNHNS, SASEGT. The CDR3, as DNA: TGTGCCAGCAGTGAAATACTAGCGGGAGGGCCCGGAGATACGCAGTATTTT. Amino acids: CASSEILAGGPGDTQYF.

The chain recombines TRBV6-6 with TRBJ1-1; D perhaps matches TRBD1 (6 bases). The ends were cut back, 2 bases at V and 4 bases at J, with 14 bases in the middle. The germline V gene has CDR1 MNHNY and CDR2 SVGAGI (reference sequence). This CDR3 has 15 amino acids. The CDR3, as DNA: TGTGCCAGCAGTTACGACTCTGGACAGACCACTGAAGCTTTCTTT. Residues: CASSYDSGQTTEAFF.

This sequence joins TRBV19 and TRBJ1-1, with 7 nucleotides matching TRBD1. V lost 5 bases and J lost 5; bases outside the gene matches: 11. The CDR3 extends over 15 amino acids. Germline V gene data show CDR1 as LNHDA and CDR2 as SQIVND (reference sequence). The DNA for the CDR3 is TGTGCCAGTAGTCCGGGTGCAGGGGGTAATACTGAAGCTTTCTTT. Translating it yields CASSPGAGGNTEAFF. The full variable domain, with the rest looked up from reference TRBV19 and TRBJ1-1, is DGGITQSPKYLFRKEGQNVTLSCEQNLNHDAMYWYRQDPGQGLRLIYYSQIVNDFQKGDIAEGYSVSREKKESFPLTVTSAQKNPTAFYLCASSPGAGGNTEAFFGQGTRLTVV.

The chain has TRBV24-1 and TRBJ1-5; 10 positions agree with TRBD1. The CDR3 has 16 amino acids. With 4 bases clipped from V and 6 bases from J, the junction kept 8 bases outside the gene matches. Germline V gene lookup returns CDR1 KGHDR and CDR2 SFDVKD. In nucleotides, the CDR3 is TGTGCCACCAGTGACCCTGGGACAGGGGCGGCTCAGCCCCAGCATTTT. It specifies CATSDPGTGAAQPQHF.

This clone was detected only a few times. In DNA form, the CDR3 reads TGTGCCAGCTCACCACTCTCGACGGGCTCTGGAAACACCATATATTTT. Translation gives CASSPLSTGSGNTIYF. The chain carries TRBV18 and TRBJ1-3; no clear D. This CDR3 is built from 16 residues. V was trimmed by 1 base and J by 0 bases, leaving 10 bases between them. Per germline, CDR1 KGHSH and CDR2 LQKENI.

The table lists this clone with a few counts. The chain carries TRBV5-1 and TRBJ1-6, with D perhaps matching TRBD1 (5 bases). This CDR3 contains 16 residues. The germline V gene encodes CDR1 SGHRS and CDR2 YFSETQ. The germline V and J ends were trimmed by 0 bases and 7 bases, with 14 bases remaining between them. The CDR3 loop reads CASSLADRTPNSPLHF. The CDR3 DNA sequence: TGCGCCAGCAGCTTGGCCGATAGGACACCGAATTCACCCCTCCACTTT.

The chain recombines TRBV5-1 with TRBJ2-3; 7 positions agree with TRBD1. Germline CDR1 is SGHRS and CDR2 is YFSETQ. Trimming removed 0 bases from V and 6 bases from J; junction bases left unmatched: 10. The CDR3 extends over 16 amino acids. The CDR3 region is CASSLAEKGRGDTQYF. The CDR3, as DNA: TGCGCCAGCAGCTTGGCAGAAAAGGGCAGGGGGGATACGCAGTATTTT.

The V and J genes are TRBV7-2 and TRBJ2-7; 7 bases line up with TRBD1. The J segment lost 6 bases and the V segment lost 1 base, leaving 9 bases of the junction unmatched. The CDR3 sequence is 15 residues long. CDR1 is SGHTA, CDR2 FQGNSA, per germline. Here the CDR3 reads CASSLVLARGTEQYF. The CDR3 DNA reads TGTGCCAGCAGCTTAGTGTTGGCCAGGGGGACCGAGCAGTACTTC. The whole variable domain, filled in from reference TRBV7-2 and TRBJ2-7, reads GAGVSQSPSNKVTEKGKDVELRCDPISGHTALYWYRQSLGQGLEFLIYFQGNSAPDKSGLPSDRFSAERTGGSVSTLTIQRTQQEDSAVYLCASSLVLARGTEQYFGPGTRLTVT.

The J gene is TRBJ2-3, the V gene TRBV2, with D perhaps TRBD2 (6 bases). With 4 bases removed from V and 0 bases from J, the gap between germline ends came to 11 bases. CDR1 is SNHLY and CDR2 is FYNNEI in the germline V gene. The CDR3 covers 15 residues. The CDR3 protein is CASSASSESTDTQYF. The CDR3 DNA is TGTGCCAGCAGTGCCTCTAGCGAGAGCACAGATACGCAGTATTTT. The complete variable domain, with remaining parts taken from reference TRBV2 and TRBJ2-3, reads EPEVTQTPSHQVTQMGQEVILRCVPISNHLYFYWYRQILGQKVEFLVSFYNNEISEKSEIFDDQFSVERPDGSNFTLKIRSTKLEDSAMYFCASSASSESTDTQYFGPGTRLTVL.

The chain is built from TRBV9 and TRBJ1-6; TRBD1 matches at 7 bases. V shed 0 bases, J shed 8 bases, and the junction held 2 bases outside the gene matches. Germline CDR1 reads SGDLS; CDR2 reads YYNGEE. The CDR3 has 14 amino acids. The CDR3 region has the DNA TGTGCCAGCAGCGTAGGGCAGGGGGATTCACCCCTCCACTTT. It encodes CASSVGQGDSPLHF.

The chain has TRBV12-3 or TRBV12-4 and TRBJ2-1, with no clear D. This CDR3 spans 13 amino acids. The V and J ends lost 2 bases and 4 bases respectively, with 6 bases between them. CDR3 nucleotide sequence: TGTGCCAGCAGTTTACCGGTGTACAATGAGCAGTTCTTC. Protein sequence: CASSLPVYNEQFF.

The chain uses TRBV5-6 and TRBJ1-5; D remains ambiguous. Germline V gene data show CDR1 as SGHDT and CDR2 as YYEEEE. V dropped 0 bases and J dropped 0 bases, with 10 bases sitting between them. The CDR3 runs to 16 residues. The CDR3: CASSLGPPYSNQPQHF. Written as DNA, the CDR3 is TGTGCCAGCAGCTTGGGTCCCCCGTATAGCAATCAGCCCCAGCATTTT.

This sequence joins TRBV27 and TRBJ1-2, with TRBD1 matching over 7 bases. The germline gives CDR1 MNHEY, CDR2 SMNVEV (reference sequence). The CDR3 spans 15 residues. The V and J ends lost 4 bases and 8 bases, in that order; junction bases with no gene match: 13. The CDR3 coding sequence is TGTGCCAGCAGTTCGGGACAGATCCCTCCTCTGGGCTACACCTTC. It yields the protein CASSSGQIPPLGYTF.

The rearrangement joins TRBV27 to TRBJ1-2; possibly TRBD1 for D (6 bases). Germline V lookup: CDR1 MNHEY, CDR2 SMNVEV (reference sequence). Trimming left V 5 bases short and J 2 bases short, with 9 bases between. The CDR3 totals 13 residues. The DNA for the CDR3 is TGTGCCAGCAGTCCCAGGGGCAACTATGGCTACACCTTC. This encodes CASSPRGNYGYTF.

This chain links TRBV28 with TRBJ1-2; the D is unclear. V lost 5 bases and J 4 bases, leaving 17 bases between the germline ends. The CDR3 contains 15 residues. The V gene's germline CDR1 is MDHEN and CDR2 SYDVKM. The CDR3: CASSSPGLSPYGYTF. CDR3 coding DNA: TGTGCCAGCAGTAGTCCAGGTTTAAGTCCCTATGGCTACACCTTC.

This rearrangement joins TRBV9 to TRBJ1-3; the match to TRBD1 covers 11 bases. V trimming: 4 bases; J trimming: 0 bases; junction bases outside the gene matches: 15. Germline V gene sequence: CDR1 SGDLS, CDR2 YYNGEE. The CDR3 spans 20 residues. In DNA, the CDR3 is TGTGCCAGCAGCAGAGGGACAGGGGGTCCTTTGGCTACCTCTGGAAACACCATATATTTT. Translation: CASSRGTGGPLATSGNTIYF.

The V call is TRBV19, the J call TRBJ1-1, with D perhaps TRBD1 (6 bases). There are 15 residues in the CDR3. The germline V gene encodes CDR1 LNHDA and CDR2 SQIVND (reference sequence). The V end lost 10 bases, the J end lost 1 base, and 19 bases lay between the germline ends. In DNA form, the CDR3 reads TGTGCCACCAGAAGAATGGGGACACCGAACACTGAAGCTTTCTTT. This translates into CATRRMGTPNTEAFF.

This chain uses TRBV15 with TRBJ2-1; 14 bases agree with TRBD2. Germline trimming cut 1 base from V and 9 bases from J; bases unmatched to any gene: 8. The germline V gene encodes CDR1 LNHNV and CDR2 YYDKDF (reference sequence). This CDR3 comprises 17 residues. CDR3: CATSRARLAGGQGEQFF. DNA for the CDR3: TGTGCCACCAGCAGAGCCCGACTAGCGGGAGGGCAGGGTGAGCAGTTCTTC.

The J gene is TRBJ2-3, the V gene TRBV19; D unresolved. Trimming cost V 4 bases and J 5 bases, with 4 bases left between them. The CDR3 is 11 amino acids. From germline, CDR1 is LNHDA and CDR2 SQIVND (reference sequence). The CDR3: CASSTGDTQYF. The DNA for the CDR3 is TGTGCCAGTAGTACAGGAGATACGCAGTATTTT.

This clone is medium-sized. The chain uses TRBV2 and TRBJ2-7; TRBD2 agrees at 9 bases. Germline V gene sequence: CDR1 SNHLY, CDR2 FYNNEI. V shed 7 bases and J 0 bases; nucleotides not matched to a gene: 7. The CDR3 spans 15 residues. Here the CDR3 reads CASTGGGRASYEQYF. In DNA, the CDR3 is TGTGCCAGCACCGGGGGCGGGAGGGCCTCCTACGAGCAGTACTTC.

The V and J genes are TRBV27 and TRBJ1-1, with 7 bases matching TRBD1. Germline CDR1 reads MNHEY; CDR2 reads SMNVEV (reference sequence). Trimming at V came to 5 bases and at J to 1 base, leaving 7 bases not matched to a gene. This CDR3 is 15 amino acids long. The chain's CDR3 is CASSPLRTGNTEAFF. CDR3 nucleotides: TGTGCCAGCAGTCCCCTCAGGACAGGGAACACTGAAGCTTTCTTT.

The V gene is TRBV2, the J gene TRBJ1-5, with a possible D match to TRBD1 (5 bases). There are 13 residues in the CDR3. V lost 4 bases and J 6 bases, leaving 10 bases between the germline ends. Germline V gene sequence: CDR1 SNHLY, CDR2 FYNNEI. CDR3 sequence: CASSGGRGQPQHF. DNA of the CDR3: TGTGCCAGCAGTGGGGGAAGGGGTCAGCCCCAGCATTTT.

The chain is built from TRBV27 and TRBJ2-3; 14 bases line up with TRBD2. V was pared by 5 bases and J by 3 bases, with 7 bases of the junction left unmatched. The CDR3 has 17 residues. CDR1 is MNHEY, CDR2 SMNVEV, per germline (reference sequence). The CDR3: CASSPTSGRARTDTQYF. CDR3 nucleotides: TGTGCCAGCAGTCCGACTAGCGGGAGGGCGAGGACAGATACGCAGTATTTT.

This clone has only a few counts. The rearrangement uses TRBV9 and TRBJ1-1; D unresolved. Germline V gene sequence: CDR1 SGDLS, CDR2 YYNGEE. Deletions cut 3 bases from V and 4 bases from J, with 19 bases between. The CDR3 has 16 amino acids. The DNA of the CDR3 is TGTGCCAGCAGCGCCCCCAATAACTGGCGGGGCACTGAAGCTTTCTTT. Protein product: CASSAPNNWRGTEAFF.

This clone was picked up a small number of times. This chain connects TRBV29-1 to TRBJ1-2, with TRBD1 matching over 10 bases. The V and J ends lost 6 bases and 7 bases, in that order; junction bases with no gene match: 2. The CDR3 is made up of 11 amino acids. CDR1 and CDR2 from the germline V gene are SQVTM and ANQGSEA. CDR3 sequence (DNA): TGCAGCGTAGACAGGGGGCCTGGCTACACCTTC. It encodes CSVDRGPGYTF.

This rearrangement joins TRBV6-5 to TRBJ2-7; 10 bases are shared with TRBD1. Per germline, CDR1 MNHEY and CDR2 SVGAGI. The J segment lost 2 bases and the V segment lost 2 bases, leaving 0 bases of the junction unmatched. This CDR3 contains 14 residues. The DNA for the CDR3 is TGTGCCAGCAGTTACGGGACAGGGGCCTACGAGCAGTACTTC. Protein: CASSYGTGAYEQYF.